This TCR beta chain originates from a study of patients and donors after allogeneic stem cell transplantation. TCRdb fed the RT-PCR reads into MiXCR, producing one record per CDR3 protein. The sample lists over 150,000 distinct CDR3 sequences, around 30% occurring once. This TCR came from a human donor who was either an allogeneic HSCT recipient or a stem cell or donor lymphocyte infusion donor (not recorded which). It is not recorded whose cells these are; they may come from a transplant donor. The sample comprised blood, either unsorted or a sorted T cell fraction (not recorded which).

As DNA, the CDR3 is TGTGCCAGTAGTCCGGACAGGGGCAACTACGAGCAGTACTTC. Its translation is CASSPDRGNYEQYF. This sequence joins TRBV19 and TRBJ2-7; TRBD1 agrees at 9 bases. The V gene's germline CDR1 is LNHDA and CDR2 SQIVND (reference sequence). After removal of 5 bases from V and 3 bases from J, the junction contained 5 bases not matched to a gene. The CDR3 totals 14 residues. The full variable domain, completed using reference TRBV19 and TRBJ2-7, is DGGITQSPKYLFRKEGQNVTLSCEQNLNHDAMYWYRQDPGQGLRLIYYSQIVNDFQKGDIAEGYSVSREKKESFPLTVTSAQKNPTAFYLCASSPDRGNYEQYFGPGTRLTVT.